This record covers a single T cell receptor beta chain. Germline CDR1 SGHRS, CDR2 YFSETQ. V shed 2 bases, J shed 2 bases, and the junction held 1 base outside the gene matches. This CDR3 has 15 amino acids. Original processing methods: Estimation of nucleated cell counts relied on the amplification of reference gene primers. Generated by immunoSEQ multiplex PCR, the TCRdb table keeps only in-frame clones and is missing some. V and J calls and clone size are copied from that table; D and trimming were computed from the DNA. The table has approximately 330,000 clones, approximately 88% seen once. This specimen belongs to a study of blood T cell repertoires in COVID-19. Seattle patients were enrolled during active infection and followed longitudinally.

The sample taken for sequencing was peripheral blood. The chain has TRBV5-1 and TRBJ2-1, with 10 bases that match TRBD1. The receptor was isolated from a man aged 25-40 years with COVID-19, enrolled during active disease. CDR3: CASSFGQGAYNEQFF. CDR3 nucleotides: TGCGCCAGCAGCTTCGGACAGGGGGCCTACAATGAGCAGTTCTTC.